One sample yielded the 21 T cell receptor beta chains listed below, sequenced in a study of cytomegalovirus exposure and HLA in healthy donors. Generated by immunoSEQ multiplex PCR, the TCRdb table keeps only in-frame clones and is missing some. The profile shows around 130,000 clones, roughly 89% of them singletons. The sequencing sample was made of PBMCs. All receptors come from a man aged 25 to 40 in good health and CMV-seronegative.

The sample holds one count of this clone. In DNA, the CDR3 is TGCGCCAGCAGCTTAAAGGCGGCCACTGAAGCTTTCTTT. Protein product: CASSLKAATEAFF. The chain links TRBV5-1 to TRBJ1-1; no definite D call. CDR1 is SGHRS and CDR2 is YFSETQ in the germline V gene. The length of the CDR3 is 13 residues. With 2 bases removed from V and 4 bases from J, the gap between germline ends came to 9 bases.

This clone was seen more than once but under ten times. Other DNA sequences within the sample encode an identical CDR3. The chain couples TRBV6-5 to TRBJ1-1; D perhaps matches TRBD1 (6 bases). This CDR3 has 13 residues. Germline CDR1 reads MNHEY; CDR2 reads SVGAGI. The V end lost 4 bases, the J end lost 4 bases, and 10 bases lay between the germline ends. The CDR3 reads CASSSGGPTEAFF. CDR3 nucleotide sequence: TGTGCCAGCAGTTCCGGGGGGCCCACTGAAGCTTTCTTT.

This clone was seen only once. The chain couples TRBV28 to TRBJ2-7; TRBD1 matches at 10 bases. The CDR3 consists of 14 residues. Germline CDR1 reads MDHEN; CDR2 reads SYDVKM. The junction had 4 bases not matched to a gene; V was cut back by 6 bases and J by 2 bases. CDR3 nucleotides: TGTGCCAGCAGGTGGGACAGGGGTCCCTACGAGCAGTACTTC. It yields the protein CASRWDRGPYEQYF. Looking up the rest from reference TRBV28 and TRBJ2-7 gives the full variable domain: DVKVTQSSRYLVKRTGEKVFLECVQDMDHENMFWYRQDPGLGLRLIYFSYDVKMKEKGDIPEGYSVSREKKERFSLILESASTNQTSMYLCASRWDRGPYEQYFGPGTRLTVT.

The rearrangement joins TRBV7-3 to TRBJ2-1; 12 nucleotides match TRBD2. CDR1 and CDR2 (germline): SGHTA, FQGTGA. V lost 2 bases to trimming and J lost 8 bases; unmatched junction nucleotides: 4. This CDR3 is 15 amino acids long. CDR3 loop: CASSLGLAGRDEQFF. In nucleotides, the CDR3 is TGTGCCAGCAGCTTAGGACTAGCGGGGAGGGATGAGCAGTTCTTC. Using reference TRBV7-3 and TRBJ2-1 for the parts outside the CDR3, the full variable domain is GAGVSQTPSNKVTEKGKYVELRCDPISGHTALYWYRQSLGQGPEFLIYFQGTGAADDSGLPNDRFFAVRPEGSVSTLKIQRTERGDSAVYLCASSLGLAGRDEQFFGPGTRLTVL.

This clone has just one count. V is TRBV28 and J is TRBJ1-2; unclear D gene. The V gene's germline CDR1 is MDHEN and CDR2 SYDVKM. Trimming pared 3 bases from V and 7 bases from J, leaving 15 bases between. This CDR3 comprises 14 residues. Here the CDR3 DNA reads TGTGCCAGCAGTTTCCCGATGTCGGCAGGTGGCTACACCTTC. Its protein is CASSFPMSAGGYTF.

This chain joins TRBV13 and TRBJ2-7; 11 nucleotides line up with TRBD1. V shed 5 bases, J shed 3 bases, and the junction held 6 bases outside the gene matches. This CDR3 region has 15 residues. Germline V gene sequence: CDR1 PRHDT, CDR2 FYEKMQ (reference sequence). This CDR3 is CASSPGTGGYYEQYF. The DNA for the CDR3 is TGTGCCAGCAGCCCTGGGACAGGGGGTTACTACGAGCAGTACTTC. The variable domain in full, with the rest retrieved from reference TRBV13 and TRBJ2-7, is AAGVIQSPRHLIKEKRETATLKCYPIPRHDTVYWYQQGPGQDPQFLISFYEKMQSDKGSIPDRFSAQQFSDYHSELNMSSLELGDSALYFCASSPGTGGYYEQYFGPGTRLTVT.

This clone was found once. The gene calls are TRBV5-4 and TRBJ2-5, with D perhaps matching TRBD2 (6 bases). Germline V gene lookup returns CDR1 SGHNT and CDR2 YYREEE (reference sequence). The CDR3 has 15 amino acids. V lost 4 bases, J lost 2 bases, and 15 bases lay in between. In DNA form, the CDR3 reads TGTGCCAGCAGCCCTCCCGGACTACAGCAAGAGACCCAGTACTTC. Residues: CASSPPGLQQETQYF.

The chain is built from TRBV29-1 and TRBJ1-2, with TRBD1 matching 7 bases. The germline V gene encodes CDR1 SQVTM and CDR2 ANQGSEA. CDR3 length: 12 residues. J lost 4 bases, V lost 5 bases, and 4 bases had no gene match. The CDR3 DNA reads as TGCAGCGTTTCGGACAGGATCTATGGCTACACCTTC. Its translation is CSVSDRIYGYTF.

This clone was recorded only once. This rearrangement joins TRBV11-3 to TRBJ2-3, with 9 bases that match TRBD2. Trimming removed 5 bases from V and 5 bases from J; junction bases left unmatched: 11. The CDR3 runs to 16 residues. Germline values: CDR1 SGHNT, CDR2 YENEEA. In DNA form, the CDR3 reads TGTGCCAGCAGCGAGCGGGGGGCCGGTGGCAAAGATACGCAGTATTTT. Its protein product is CASSERGAGGKDTQYF. Full variable domain (rest looked up from reference TRBV11-3 and TRBJ2-3): EAGVVQSPRYKIIEKKQPVAFWCNPISGHNTLYWYLQNLGQGPELLIRYENEEAVDDSQLPKDRFSAERLKGVDSTLKIQPAELGDSAVYLCASSERGAGGKDTQYFGPGTRLTVL.

This rearrangement joins TRBV29-1 to TRBJ2-7; 9 nucleotides line up with TRBD1. V dropped 0 bases and J dropped 4; count of bases not matched to a gene: 1. Germline V gives CDR1 SQVTM, CDR2 ANQGSEA. This CDR3 contains 13 residues. CDR3 in DNA: TGCAGCGTTGAAGAGGGACAGGGTTACGAGCAGTACTTC. It is translated as CSVEEGQGYEQYF.

The chain uses TRBV4-1 and TRBJ2-7; 9 bases line up with TRBD1. The CDR3 is 14 amino acids. V lost 3 bases to trimming and J lost 6 bases; unmatched junction nucleotides: 6. Germline V lookup: CDR1 MGHRA, CDR2 YSYEKL. Written as DNA, the CDR3 is TGCGCCAGCAGCCAGGCCTTACAGGGGGCCGAGCAGTACTTC. Its protein product is CASSQALQGAEQYF.

V is TRBV18 and J is TRBJ2-1, with D perhaps matching TRBD1 (6 bases). The CDR3 contains 15 residues. Germline-derived CDR1 and CDR2 are KGHSH and LQKENI. V lost 3 bases to trimming and J lost 7 bases, with 16 bases between them. The CDR3 region is CASSPAQGEVNEQFF. The CDR3 DNA sequence: TGTGCCAGCTCACCGGCACAGGGCGAAGTTAATGAGCAGTTCTTC.

The rearrangement links TRBV9 to TRBJ1-1; 11 positions match TRBD1. Germline V gives CDR1 SGDLS, CDR2 YYNGEE. The CDR3 consists of 17 residues. Trimming removed 3 bases from V and 1 base from J; junction bases left unmatched: 8. The CDR3 reads CASSEGQGELRNTEAFF. Written as DNA, the CDR3 is TGTGCCAGCAGCGAGGGACAGGGGGAACTCCGGAACACTGAAGCTTTCTTT. Combining the CDR3 with reference TRBV9 and TRBJ1-1 gives the whole variable domain DSGVTQTPKHLITATGQRVTLRCSPRSGDLSVYWYQQSLDQGLQFLIQYYNGEERAKGNILERFSAQQFPDLHSELNLSSLELGDSALYFCASSEGQGELRNTEAFFGQGTRLTVV.

CDR3 sequence (DNA): TGTGCCAGCAGCCAAGATGGCGGGGGGGTAGCTAGCACAGATACGCAGTATTTT. This sequence encodes CASSQDGGGVASTDTQYF. The V and J genes are TRBV4-2 and TRBJ2-3; TRBD2 agrees at 9 bases. Germline CDR1 and CDR2: LGHNA and YNFKEQ. This CDR3 region has 18 residues. After removal of 0 bases from V and 0 bases from J, the junction contained 7 bases not matched to a gene.

The rearrangement links TRBV9 to TRBJ1-6, with TRBD1 matching 9 bases. CDR1 is SGDLS, CDR2 YYNGEE, per germline. The CDR3 has 14 residues. Germline trimming cut 2 bases from V and 9 bases from J; bases unmatched to any gene: 3. DNA for the CDR3: TGTGCCAGCAGCGTCGACAGGGGGATTTCACCCCTCCACTTT. Protein product: CASSVDRGISPLHF.

The gene calls are TRBV10-3 and TRBJ1-2; TRBD1 aligns across 8 bases. Germline CDR1 reads ENHRY; CDR2 reads SYGVKD. The CDR3 consists of 15 residues. V lost 6 bases and J lost 8; bases outside the gene matches: 14. CDR3 nucleotide sequence: TGTGCCATCAGGGATTTGACAGGGGCACACCACGGCTACACCTTC. Its protein is CAIRDLTGAHHGYTF.

The chain's CDR3 is CASSFTRAGTGNYGYTF. CDR3 bases: TGTGCCAGCAGCTTTACCAGGGCGGGGACAGGGAACTATGGCTACACCTTC. This chain connects TRBV7-9 to TRBJ1-2; 9 bases fit TRBD1. J lost 2 bases, V lost 3 bases, and 10 bases had no gene match. The CDR3 length is 17 residues. The germline V gene has CDR1 SEHNR and CDR2 FQNEAQ (reference sequence).

The J gene is TRBJ1-2, the V gene TRBV18, with D unclear. Germline V gives CDR1 KGHSH, CDR2 LQKENI. The CDR3 spans 16 residues. Trimming took 1 base from V and 0 from J, leaving 12 bases between them. This chain's CDR3 is CASSPQREQTNYGYTF. CDR3 in DNA: TGTGCCAGCTCACCACAACGGGAACAGACTAACTATGGCTACACCTTC.

The V gene is TRBV6-5, the J gene TRBJ1-6; tentative D call: TRBD1 (6 bases). CDR3 length: 15 residues. Germline lookup yields CDR1 MNHEY and CDR2 SVGAGI. V was clipped by 0 bases and J by 10 bases, with 13 bases between them. CDR3 nucleotides: TGTGCCAGCAGTTACTCGAACAGGGACCGATCACCCCTCCACTTT. Protein product: CASSYSNRDRSPLHF.

The gene calls are TRBV10-2 and TRBJ1-6; maybe TRBD1 (6 bases). This CDR3 has 15 residues. Trimming cost V 1 base and J 5 bases, with 9 bases left between them. Germline CDR1 and CDR2: WSHSY and SAAADI. The CDR3 DNA sequence: TGCGCCAGCAGTGAGTGGACAGCCAATAATTCACCCCTCCACTTT. Translating it yields CASSEWTANNSPLHF.

The chain links TRBV13 to TRBJ2-2; 11 positions match TRBD2. The CDR3 is 16 residues long. Trimming took 5 bases from V and 7 from J; bases not matched to a gene: 9. Germline assignment: CDR1 PRHDT and CDR2 FYEKMQ (reference sequence). In DNA form, the CDR3 reads TGTGCCAGCAGCAGAGCTAGCGGGGGGTCGCACGGGGAGCTGTTTTTT. Its translation: CASSRASGGSHGELFF.